Below, 28 T cell receptor beta chains from the same sample are listed, as sequenced in a study of regulatory T cells in long-lasting Graves disease. As to time point: newly diagnosed GD, antithyroid drugs for less than 3 months. Following extraction of RNA from PBMCs, that RNA was used to make the TCR library. The TCR beta library used iRepertoire HTBI primers with Arm-PCR amplification of CDR3. TCRdb reprocessed the multiplex PCR reads with MiXCR, giving one entry per CDR3 protein. The table includes hundreds of thousands of distinct CDR3 sequences, roughly 15% detected once. These data also featured in a second study, about T cells in Graves' hyperthyroidism and ophthalmopathy.

Here the sequenced sample was peripheral blood mononuclear cells (PBMCs), taken at new diagnosis, from a patient treated with antithyroid drugs. The receptor source for this set is a woman aged 30 to 39 with Graves disease.

This chain joins TRBV9 and TRBJ1-3; 7 bases are a match to TRBD1. V dropped 2 bases and J dropped 3; count of bases not matched to a gene: 17. This CDR3 contains 19 residues. The germline V gene encodes CDR1 SGDLS and CDR2 YYNGEE. CDR3 residues: CASSVTGTAISRGGNTIYF. The CDR3 bases are TGTGCCAGCAGCGTCACCGGGACAGCAATCTCCAGAGGTGGAAACACCATATATTTT.

This clonotype has a handful of counts. V is TRBV6-1 and J is TRBJ2-2, with D maybe TRBD1 (5 bases). The CDR3 has 16 residues. Germline V gives CDR1 MNHNS, CDR2 SASEGT. V was cut by 4 bases and J by 2 bases, with 14 bases left in between. In DNA, the CDR3 is TGTGCCAGCAGTGTCGCAGGGTCGGCTAACACCGGGGAGCTGTTTTTT. This gives the protein CASSVAGSANTGELFF.

This clonotype came up many times. The chain uses TRBV7-3 and TRBJ2-1, with 10 bases aligning to TRBD2. V lost 3 bases, J lost 6 bases, and 5 bases stayed unmatched. Germline assignment: CDR1 SGHTA and CDR2 FQGTGA. The CDR3 has 15 amino acids. This CDR3 is CASSLRRTSGNEQFF. In DNA, the CDR3 is TGTGCCAGCAGCTTGAGGAGGACTAGCGGCAATGAGCAGTTCTTC.

The chain combines TRBV11-2 with TRBJ2-2; D remains ambiguous. The CDR3 is 13 residues long. Trimming cost V 7 bases and J 3 bases, with 9 bases left between them. Germline V gene data show CDR1 as SGHAT and CDR2 as FQNNGV. CDR3 sequence (DNA): TGTGCCAGCAATCGACTCGACACCGGGGAGCTGTTTTTT. Translation: CASNRLDTGELFF.

This clonotype was seen many times. V is TRBV3-1 and J is TRBJ1-2; D is possibly TRBD1 (5 bases). V was pared by 2 bases and J by 5 bases, with 15 bases between. Germline-derived CDR1 and CDR2 are LGHDT and YNNKEL (reference sequence). The CDR3 consists of 15 residues. CDR3 region: CASSQYQGRLYGYTF. For the CDR3, the DNA is TGTGCCAGCAGCCAATACCAGGGAAGGTTATATGGCTACACCTTC.

In this sample, this clonotype turned up many times. The chain links TRBV28 to TRBJ1-1, with 8 bases matching TRBD1. The junction had 13 bases not matched to a gene; V was cut back by 5 bases and J by 11 bases. Germline V lookup: CDR1 MDHEN, CDR2 SYDVKM. The CDR3 covers 14 residues. Here the CDR3 reads CASSPQENRGRAFF. CDR3 DNA: TGTGCCAGCAGTCCCCAAGAAAACAGGGGGAGGGCTTTCTTT.

In regard to this clonotype: One base away lies a much larger clone, so this may be a sequencing read error. The rearrangement joins TRBV6-1 to TRBJ1-1, with D possibly TRBD1 on 5 matching bases. Germline assignment: CDR1 MNHNS and CDR2 SASEGT. V lost 6 bases, J lost 1 base, and 12 bases lay in between. The length of the CDR3 is 14 residues. DNA of the CDR3: TGTGCCAGCAGGGACCGGGACGGGAACACTGAAGCTTTCTTT. Translated: CASRDRDGNTEAFF.

Comments on this clonotype: This likely traces to a read error, being one base from a far larger clone. This chain joins TRBV6-2 or TRBV6-3 and TRBJ1-5, with D perhaps matching TRBD1 (5 bases). Per germline, CDR1 MNHEY and CDR2 SVGEGT. The CDR3 sequence is 14 residues long. CDR3: CASSSTTDNQPRHF. The CDR3 region has the DNA TGTGCCAGCAGCAGTACGACAGACAATCAGCCCCGGCATTTT.

This clonotype has a handful of counts. This chain joins TRBV3-1 and TRBJ1-4; 8 bases line up with TRBD1. CDR3 length: 15 residues. V gave up 2 bases and J gave up 8 bases; unmatched junction bases: 7. CDR1 is LGHDT, CDR2 YNNKEL, per germline (reference sequence). The CDR3 DNA reads as TGTGCCAGCAGCCAACCCATGGGACAGGCCGAAAAACTGTTTTTT. Protein product: CASSQPMGQAEKLFF.

Concerning this clonotype: The conserved final phenylalanine or tryptophan is absent from the CDR3, which likely points to a read error. The chain recombines TRBV12-3 or TRBV12-4 with TRBJ2-7, with a weak D call TRBD2 (6 bases). Trimming stripped 3 bases from V and 6 bases from J, with 12 bases between. This CDR3 has 13 amino acids. The CDR3 here is CASSLGGGGEQYL. CDR3 DNA sequence: TGTGCCAGCAGTTTGGGAGGTGGAGGCGAGCAGTACCTC.

This clonotype was picked up many times. This CDR3 is CASSQYEDRPVGEAFF. The CDR3 DNA reads TGTGCCAGCAGCCAATACGAAGACAGGCCAGTTGGTGAAGCTTTCTTT. V usage is TRBV3-1 and J usage is TRBJ1-1; perhaps TRBD1 as D (6 bases). Per germline, CDR1 LGHDT and CDR2 YNNKEL (reference sequence). The length of the CDR3 is 16 residues. V lost 2 bases, J lost 7 bases, and 20 bases lay in between.

This chain links TRBV2 with TRBJ1-6, with D perhaps TRBD1 (6 bases). The V end lost 2 bases, the J end lost 6 bases, and 8 bases lay between the germline ends. The CDR3 length is 14 residues. Per the germline V gene, CDR1 is SNHLY and CDR2 is FYNNEI. The CDR3, as DNA: TGTGCCAGCAGTGAACAGGGGCTTAATTCACCCCTCCACTTT. Translation gives CASSEQGLNSPLHF.

This clonotype appeared many times. The rearrangement uses TRBV20-1 and TRBJ2-3; no reliable D call. This CDR3 has 11 residues. Germline loops: CDR1 DFQATT, CDR2 SNEGSKA (reference sequence). The CDR3 region is CRAFCTDTQYF. DNA of the CDR3: TGCAGGGCATTCTGCACAGATACGCAGTATTTT.

The CDR3 DNA is TGTGCTAGTGGTTTTGGTAGCGCGGGTGAGCAGTTCTTC. This encodes CASGFGSAGEQFF. The chain has TRBV12-5 and TRBJ2-1; a possible D gene is TRBD2 (5 bases). The CDR3 is made up of 13 amino acids. V was pared by 3 bases and J by 9 bases, with 12 bases between. The germline V gene has CDR1 LGHNT and CDR2 FRNRAP. Complete variable domain (other parts from reference TRBV12-5 and TRBJ2-1): DARVTQTPRHKVTEMGQEVTMRCQPILGHNTVFWYRQTMMQGLELLAYFRNRAPLDDSGMPKDRFSAEMPDATLATLKIQPSEPRDSAVYFCASGFGSAGEQFFGPGTRLTVL.

This clonotype was observed many times. V is TRBV11-2 and J is TRBJ2-1, with 10 nucleotides matching TRBD2. This CDR3 contains 15 residues. Trimming took 5 bases from V and 8 from J; bases not matched to a gene: 9. CDR1 and CDR2 (germline): SGHAT, FQNNGV. DNA of the CDR3: TGTGCCAGCAGCCTTCGGACTAGCGGAACTGATGAGCAGTTCTTC. It translates to CASSLRTSGTDEQFF.

This clonotype was observed a few times. The J gene is TRBJ2-3, the V gene TRBV28; 7 positions match TRBD1. Trimming at V came to 5 bases and at J to 2 bases, leaving 13 bases not matched to a gene. The CDR3 length is 17 residues. Germline lookup yields CDR1 MDHEN and CDR2 SYDVKM. DNA of the CDR3: TGTGCCAGCAGTGTATCCGCTAGGGGACAGAACACAGATACGCAGTATTTT. Translation: CASSVSARGQNTDTQYF.

This clonotype was found many times. This sequence joins TRBV2 and TRBJ2-5; perhaps TRBD2 as D (7 bases). The CDR3 loop spans 14 amino acids. CDR1 is SNHLY, CDR2 FYNNEI, per germline. V lost 5 bases and J lost 4, with 14 bases in between. CDR3 sequence (DNA): TGTGCCAGCAGTCGAGGGGGGGGAGGAGAGACCCAGTACTTC. The encoded protein is CASSRGGGGETQYF.

This clonotype has just a few counts. V usage is TRBV6-1 and J usage is TRBJ2-6; 10 nucleotides match TRBD2. Germline V lookup: CDR1 MNHNS, CDR2 SASEGT. With V trimmed by 5 bases and J by 0 bases, 4 bases remained unmatched. This CDR3 contains 17 residues. This CDR3 reads CASSLAGASSGANVLTF. The CDR3 DNA is TGTGCCAGCAGTCTAGCGGGAGCCAGCTCTGGGGCCAACGTCCTGACTTTC.

Only a few counts were recorded for this clonotype. This chain links TRBV5-1 with TRBJ2-3; perhaps TRBD2 as D (5 bases). The J call could be wrong; TRBJ2-5 is a better fit for the DNA end. Looked up from germline, CDR1 is SGHRS and CDR2 is YFSETQ. The CDR3 contains 15 residues. The CDR3 loop is CASSLVSGNLETQYF. For the CDR3, the DNA is TGCGCCAGCAGCTTGGTGTCGGGGAATTTGGAGACCCAGTACTTC.

The gene calls are TRBV18 and TRBJ1-2; 7 bases are a match to TRBD1. V was clipped by 2 bases and J by 7 bases; unmatched bases: 7. From germline, CDR1 is KGHSH and CDR2 LQKENI. This CDR3 is built from 14 residues. The chain's CDR3 is CASSPSQGTGGYTF. The CDR3 nucleotides read TGTGCCAGCTCACCATCACAGGGGACTGGTGGCTACACCTTC.

For this clonotype: This sequence may be a read error, since a much larger clone differs from it by one base. The chain carries TRBV6-5 and TRBJ2-5; TRBD2 matches at 10 bases. Near its end, the DNA agrees better with TRBJ2-1, so the J call may be wrong. The CDR3 runs to 17 residues. Germline CDR1 and CDR2: MNHEY and SVGAGI. The CDR3 is CASSYSSPAGGDNGQFF. CDR3 DNA sequence: TGTGCCAGCAGTTACTCTTCACCAGCGGGAGGGGACAATGGGCAGTTCTTC.

There are many counts of this clonotype. The chain links TRBV6-1 to TRBJ1-5; D possibly corresponds to TRBD1 (6 bases). V lost 8 bases and J 7 bases, leaving 12 bases between the germline ends. Germline-derived CDR1 and CDR2 are MNHNS and SASEGT. This CDR3 has 12 residues. CDR3 DNA: TGTGCCAGCGGGGGGGGCGGGCAGCCCCAGCATTTT. As protein: CASGGGGQPQHF.

There are many counts of this clonotype. The V call is TRBV19, the J call TRBJ2-5; 14 bases agree with TRBD2. Germline CDR1 and CDR2: LNHDA and SQIVND (reference sequence). CDR3 size: 15 residues. V lost 6 bases, J lost 5 bases, and 5 bases stayed unmatched. The CDR3 sequence: CASRAGLAGVETQYF. The CDR3 bases are TGTGCCAGTAGGGCGGGACTAGCGGGAGTGGAGACCCAGTACTTC.

This clonotype was seen at least ten times. The chain is built from TRBV10-3 and TRBJ2-7; TRBD1 might be the D (7 bases). Germline CDR1 reads ENHRY; CDR2 reads SYGVKD. This CDR3 is built from 14 residues. The germline V and J ends were trimmed by 10 bases and 6 bases, with 22 bases remaining between them. The CDR3 DNA follows: TGTGCCAGCGGGACAGATGCCATGACGATCGAGCAGTACTTC. Protein sequence: CASGTDAMTIEQYF.

Details on this clonotype: Its ends do not fully match the called genes, so a read error is possible. V is TRBV20-1 and J is TRBJ2-5; D gene ambiguous. CDR1 is DFQATT and CDR2 is SNEGSKA in the germline V gene (reference sequence). The CDR3 loop spans 10 amino acids. The chain's CDR3 is CSATQEAQYF. The CDR3 DNA reads TGCAGTGCTACCCAAGAGGCCCAGTACTTC.

The rearrangement links TRBV30 to TRBJ2-1; 8 bases fit TRBD2. This CDR3 spans 13 amino acids. Germline CDR1 is GTSNPN and CDR2 is SVGIG (reference sequence). The ends lost 5 bases at V and 8 bases at J; junction bases unmatched: 8. The CDR3: CAWGPGLAHEQFF. The DNA of the CDR3 is TGTGCCTGGGGCCCTGGACTAGCTCATGAGCAGTTCTTC.

The genes are TRBV20-1 and TRBJ2-7; maybe TRBD2 (7 bases). Germline-derived CDR1 and CDR2 are DFQATT and SNEGSKA (reference sequence). The V end was cut by 0 bases, the J end by 4 bases, with 16 bases between. The CDR3 extends over 15 amino acids. The CDR3 DNA is TGCAGTGCTAGAGATCCCGTCGGGGGGCGATACGAGCAGTACTTC. It is translated as CSARDPVGGRYEQYF.

There are many counts of this clonotype. This sequence joins TRBV5-1 and TRBJ2-1; 8 bases match TRBD1. The V gene's germline CDR1 is SGHRS and CDR2 YFSETQ. V dropped 3 bases and J dropped 5; count of bases not matched to a gene: 13. The CDR3 sequence is 17 residues long. The CDR3 DNA is TGCGCCAGCAGCTCTTACAGGGGGGCATCGTCTGACAATGAGCAGTTCTTC. The encoded protein is CASSSYRGASSDNEQFF.